A single sample gave rise to the 20 T cell receptor beta chains below, sequenced in a study of CD8 T cells in Susac syndrome. Random hexamers were used to reverse transcribe the RNA input (about 0.45 to 1 ug). TCRdb fed the immunoSEQ multiplex PCR reads into MiXCR, producing one record per CDR3 protein. The sample contains approximately 180,000 distinct CDR3 sequences, around 95% of which appear only once. The specimen was CD4+ T cells from PBMCs. The receptors were sampled from a human donor with multiple sclerosis.

This chain uses TRBV9 with TRBJ2-5; D not resolved. CDR1 and CDR2 from the germline V gene are SGDLS and YYNGEE. V lost 1 base, J lost 2 bases, and 6 bases lay in between. The CDR3 runs to 13 residues. The CDR3 protein is CASSVTPQETQYF. For the CDR3, the DNA is TGTGCCAGCAGCGTAACCCCTCAAGAGACCCAGTACTTC.

The chain recombines TRBV7-3 with TRBJ2-3, with TRBD1 matching 9 bases. Looked up from germline, CDR1 is SGHTA and CDR2 is FQGTGA. Germline trimming cut 11 bases from V and 4 bases from J; bases unmatched to any gene: 16. The CDR3 covers 16 residues. CDR3 bases: TGTGCCGGGGGCCAATACCCGGGACAGGGCCCAGATACGCAGTATTTT. As protein: CAGGQYPGQGPDTQYF.

This clonotype was seen once. This rearrangement joins TRBV20-1 to TRBJ1-1; the D gene is possibly TRBD1 (6 bases). V dropped 6 bases and J dropped 1 base, with 15 bases sitting between them. CDR3 length: 14 amino acids. The V gene's germline CDR1 is DFQATT and CDR2 SNEGSKA (reference sequence). Here the CDR3 DNA reads TGCAGTGCCCCTCACAGGGCGAGGAACACTGAAGCTTTCTTT. Its translation is CSAPHRARNTEAFF.

The CDR3 reads CSVARTATTSDTQYF. CDR3 nucleotide sequence: TGCAGCGTTGCCAGGACAGCCACAACTTCAGATACGCAGTATTTT. This sequence joins TRBV29-1 and TRBJ2-3; D is possibly TRBD1 (6 bases). Trimming took off 4 bases at V and 4 bases at J, with 18 bases between the two ends. This CDR3 contains 15 residues. Germline V gene data show CDR1 as SQVTM and CDR2 as ANQGSEA.

This clonotype was recorded once. J is TRBJ2-7 and V is TRBV24-1; D not resolved. CDR1 and CDR2 from the germline V gene are KGHDR and SFDVKD. V lost 6 bases and J 1 base, leaving 9 bases between the germline ends. CDR3 length: 13 residues. Written as DNA, the CDR3 is TGTGCCACCAGTAGGGCAGCGTCCTACGAGCAGTACTTC. Its protein is CATSRAASYEQYF.

J is TRBJ1-5 and V is TRBV18; D gene uncertain. The CDR3 runs 15 residues. Germline CDR1 is KGHSH and CDR2 is LQKENI. The V and J ends lost 4 bases and 6 bases respectively, with 16 bases between them. The CDR3: CASSLLARQSQPQHF. In DNA form, the CDR3 reads TGTGCCAGCTCACTCCTCGCCCGGCAGAGTCAGCCCCAGCATTTT. Supplemented by reference TRBV18 and TRBJ1-5, the full variable domain reads NAGVMQNPRHLVRRRGQEARLRCSPMKGHSHVYWYRQLPEEGLKFMVYLQKENIIDESGMPKERFSAEFPKEGPSILRIQQVVRGDSAAYFCASSLLARQSQPQHFGDGTRLSIL.

V gene TRBV5-1 combines with J gene TRBJ2-7; 8 nucleotides agree with TRBD2. Germline V gene sequence: CDR1 SGHRS, CDR2 YFSETQ. The CDR3 extends over 15 amino acids. V was pared by 4 bases and J by 2 bases, with 8 bases of the junction left unmatched. This CDR3 reads CASSAGGTDAYEQYF. The CDR3 DNA reads TGCGCCAGCAGCGCGGGGGGCACAGATGCCTACGAGCAGTACTTC.

This chain uses TRBV30 with TRBJ1-5; 9 bases align to TRBD1. The V gene's germline CDR1 is GTSNPN and CDR2 SVGIG (reference sequence). With 5 bases clipped from V and 0 bases from J, the junction kept 5 bases outside the gene matches. This CDR3 is 15 amino acids long. Here the CDR3 reads CAWDRGAYSNQPQHF. CDR3 DNA: TGTGCCTGGGACAGGGGGGCTTATAGCAATCAGCCCCAGCATTTT.

The rearrangement uses TRBV5-1 and TRBJ1-1, with a weak D call TRBD1 (5 bases). Trimming cost V 2 bases and J 1 base, with 12 bases left between them. CDR1 and CDR2 from the germline V gene are SGHRS and YFSETQ. This CDR3 region has 15 residues. CDR3 in amino acids: CASSFGHRANTEAFF. CDR3 nucleotide sequence: TGCGCCAGCAGCTTCGGACACCGGGCGAACACTGAAGCTTTCTTT. Using reference TRBV5-1 and TRBJ1-1 for the parts outside the CDR3, the full variable domain is KAGVTQTPRYLIKTRGQQVTLSCSPISGHRSVSWYQQTPGQGLQFLFEYFSETQRNKGNFPGRFSGRQFSNSRSEMNVSTLELGDSALYLCASSFGHRANTEAFFGQGTRLTVV.

The genes are TRBV19 and TRBJ1-2, with unresolved D. V was clipped by 4 bases and J by 1 base, with 13 bases between them. In germline, CDR1 is LNHDA, CDR2 SQIVND (reference sequence). The CDR3 runs 15 residues. The DNA for the CDR3 is TGTGCCAGTAGTACCCAGACGGTACTTAACTATGGCTACACCTTC. It codes for CASSTQTVLNYGYTF.

J is TRBJ1-5 and V is TRBV12-3 or TRBV12-4; 10 bases line up with TRBD1. There are 15 residues in the CDR3. The J segment lost 2 bases and the V segment lost 5 bases, leaving 3 bases of the junction unmatched. The DNA of the CDR3 is TGTGCCAGCAGTCGGGACAGGGGACGCAATCAGCCCCAGCATTTT. Its translation is CASSRDRGRNQPQHF.

J is TRBJ1-2 and V is TRBV12-3 or TRBV12-4, with 9 bases lining up with TRBD1. The CDR3 runs to 15 residues. Losses at the gene ends were 1 base for V and 2 bases for J; bases not matched to a gene: 2. The CDR3 DNA sequence: TGTGCCAGCAGTTTAGGGGGGACAGGGAACTATGGCTACACCTTC. Its translation: CASSLGGTGNYGYTF.

The rearrangement joins TRBV7-9 to TRBJ2-1; D is tentatively TRBD1 or TRBD2 (6 bases each). Trimming shortened V by 4 bases and J by 8 bases, and 18 bases separated the two germline ends. Germline V CDR1 and CDR2: SEHNR, FQNEAQ (reference sequence). This CDR3 region has 15 residues. Written as DNA, the CDR3 is TGTGCCAGCAGCTCCCGGAGGGGGAACGGCGATGAGCAGTTCTTC. Translated: CASSSRRGNGDEQFF.

The J gene is TRBJ2-5, the V gene TRBV25-1; the D gene is possibly TRBD1 (5 bases). From germline, CDR1 is MGHDK and CDR2 SYGVNS. V lost 3 bases to trimming and J lost 8 bases, with 16 bases between them. The CDR3 consists of 14 residues. The CDR3 sequence is CASSDRALWATQYF. Here the CDR3 DNA reads TGTGCCAGCAGTGACAGGGCGCTATGGGCTACCCAGTACTTC.

The genes are TRBV30 and TRBJ1-2; D gene unclear. V lost 1 base and J lost 4, with 13 bases in between. CDR1 is GTSNPN, CDR2 SVGIG, per germline (reference sequence). The CDR3 is 14 amino acids. The CDR3 DNA reads TGTGCCTGGAGTGGCGAGGCGCCGGGCTATGGCTACACCTTC. Translated: CAWSGEAPGYGYTF.

In the case of this clonotype: The junction shows a germline mismatch at one end, possibly a read error. The rearrangement uses TRBV30 and TRBJ1-6; a weak D match, TRBD1 (5 bases). In germline, CDR1 is GTSNPN, CDR2 SVGIG (reference sequence). The length of the CDR3 is 14 residues. The CDR3, as DNA: TGTGCCCTACGGCGGGACTCCGATAATTCACCCCTCCACTTT. This translates into CALRRDSDNSPLHF.

This sequence joins TRBV10-3 and TRBJ2-7, with D perhaps matching TRBD1 (6 bases). The V end lost 0 bases, the J end lost 4 bases, and 10 bases lay between the germline ends. Germline CDR1 is ENHRY and CDR2 is SYGVKD. This CDR3 spans 14 amino acids. The CDR3 nucleotides read TGTGCCATCAGTGAGTCGGGGACACAGTACGAGCAGTACTTC. This encodes CAISESGTQYEQYF.

The V call is TRBV18, the J call TRBJ2-7; D gene ambiguous. Germline V gene sequence: CDR1 KGHSH, CDR2 LQKENI. The CDR3 covers 12 residues. Deletions cut 3 bases from V and 3 bases from J, with 6 bases between. This chain's CDR3 is CASSPRGYEQYF. The DNA for the CDR3 is TGTGCCAGCTCACCGCGTGGCTACGAGCAGTACTTC.

V gene TRBV25-1 combines with J gene TRBJ2-7; the D is unclear. The germline CDR1 and CDR2 sequences are MGHDK and SYGVNS. Deletions cut 2 bases from V and 4 bases from J, with 15 bases between. This CDR3 contains 15 residues. This chain's CDR3 is CASSEQVLSAYEQYF. The CDR3 DNA reads as TGTGCCAGCAGTGAACAGGTCCTGAGCGCTTACGAGCAGTACTTC.

The V gene is TRBV12-3 or TRBV12-4, the J gene TRBJ2-7; D gene unclear. This CDR3 contains 13 residues. With 2 bases removed from V and 13 bases from J, the gap between germline ends came to 18 bases. The chain's CDR3 is CASSLKAYTILYF. Here the CDR3 DNA reads TGTGCCAGCAGTTTAAAGGCCTATACTATTCTATACTTC.